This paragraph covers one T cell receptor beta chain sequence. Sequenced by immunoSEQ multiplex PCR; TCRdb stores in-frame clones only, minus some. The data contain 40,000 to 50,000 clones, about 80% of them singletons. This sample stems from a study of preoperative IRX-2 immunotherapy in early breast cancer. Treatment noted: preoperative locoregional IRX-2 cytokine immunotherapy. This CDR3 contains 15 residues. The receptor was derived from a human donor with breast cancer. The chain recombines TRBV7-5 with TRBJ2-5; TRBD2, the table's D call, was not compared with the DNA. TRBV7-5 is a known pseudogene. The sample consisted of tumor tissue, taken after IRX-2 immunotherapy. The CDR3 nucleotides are TGTGCCAGCAGCTTAGTGAGGTCAGTGCAAGAGACCCAGTACTTC. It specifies CASSLVRSVQETQYF.